The 32 T cell receptor beta chains in this list originate from one sample, sequenced in a study of Tregs in tolerant kidney transplant recipients. TCRdb's table, derived via immunoSEQ multiplex PCR, lists solely in-frame clones and lacks some. Its listing shows roughly 34,000 clones. Sequences were derived from CD8+ T cells from blood, sampled before the transplant. These receptors originate from a human donor who received a combined kidney and bone marrow transplant.

A word on this clone: The read comes to an end 3 residues before the CDR3 does, leaving the germline J gene to fill in the end. This chain joins TRBV19 and TRBJ1-2; 8 bases are a match to TRBD1. After removal of 6 bases from V and 2 bases from J, the junction contained 5 bases not matched to a gene. The CDR3 sequence is 14 residues long. Per germline, CDR1 LNHDA and CDR2 SQIVND (reference sequence). The sequenced part of the CDR3 DNA is TGTGCCAGTAGGGAATGGACAGGGAACTATGGC. Protein product: CASREWTGNYG. The CDR3 as a whole reads CASREWTGNYGYTF.

A word on this clone: Read data end 3 residues before the CDR3 end; the end is taken from the germline J gene. This chain uses TRBV19 with TRBJ1-1; D unclear. The CDR3 spans 14 residues. In germline, CDR1 is LNHDA, CDR2 SQIVND (reference sequence). V dropped 5 bases and J dropped 0 bases, with 10 bases sitting between them. The sequenced part of the CDR3 DNA is TGTGCCAGTAGTCCCGGGGTCATGAACACTGAA. Its translation is CASSPGVMNTE. The complete CDR3 reads CASSPGVMNTEAFF.

Incomplete CDR3 DNA: TGTGCCAGCAGCCACCTGCGGGAAACCAACACTGAA. Protein: CASSHLRETNTE. The full CDR3 reads CASSHLRETNTEAFF. The chain employs TRBV11-1 and TRBJ1-1, with D hard to call. The CDR3 extends 3 residues past the end of the read, so its final part is completed from the germline J gene. The germline gives CDR1 SGHAT, CDR2 FQDESV (reference sequence). This CDR3 has 15 residues. V was trimmed by 5 bases and J by 2 bases, leaving 15 bases between them.

As regards this clone: With the read ending 3 residues before the CDR3 end, the germline J gene is used to fill in that end. The chain uses TRBV7-8 and TRBJ2-7; D possibly corresponds to TRBD1 (5 bases). Germline CDR1 SGHVS, CDR2 FQNEAQ. The CDR3 covers 15 residues. V lost 1 base to trimming and J lost 6 bases, with 16 bases between them. CDR3 residues: CASSLGQSGPSEQYF. The covered CDR3 bases are TGTGCCAGCAGCTTAGGGCAATCAGGGCCTAGCGAG.

Regarding this clone: The read falls 3 residues short of the CDR3 end, and the missing part is taken from the germline J gene. The V and J genes are TRBV30 and TRBJ1-4, with 10 bases lining up with TRBD1. CDR1 GTSNPN and CDR2 SVGIG come from the germline V gene (reference sequence). Unmatched junction bases numbered 7, after V lost 1 base and J lost 8 bases. The CDR3 has 15 residues. CDR3 sequence reads: CAWSALDRGTEKLFF. CDR3 bases read: TGTGCCTGGAGTGCCCTGGACAGGGGGACCGAAAAA.

To note about this clone: The CDR3 goes on 3 residues after the read ends, and that part is filled in from the germline J gene. V is TRBV7-7 and J is TRBJ2-1, with unresolved D. The CDR3 loop spans 15 amino acids. V was pared by 5 bases and J by 0 bases, with 11 bases between. The germline V gene has CDR1 SSHAT and CDR2 FNYEAQ (reference sequence). The CDR3 DNA, read in part, is TGTGCCAGCAGCAGGGCCCATAGCTCCTACAATGAG. It codes for CASSRAHSSYNE. The whole CDR3 sequence is CASSRAHSSYNEQFF.

Concerning this clone: From the germline J gene comes the end of the CDR3, since the read stops 3 residues before it. The rearrangement uses TRBV19 and TRBJ1-2; D is ambiguous. The CDR3 length is 13 residues. Trimming shortened V by 3 bases and J by 2 bases, and 7 bases separated the two germline ends. The germline V gene encodes CDR1 LNHDA and CDR2 SQIVND (reference sequence). This chain's CDR3 is CASSMAGNYGYTF. CDR3 DNA, as far as it was read: TGTGCCAGTAGTATGGCGGGAAACTATGGC.

Regarding this clone: The CDR3 end is not reached by the read, which stops 3 residues before it; the germline J gene fills it in. The chain couples TRBV7-9 to TRBJ1-2; D perhaps matches TRBD1 (6 bases). CDR3 length equals 13 residues. Germline values: CDR1 SEHNR, CDR2 FQNEAQ (reference sequence). The V end lost 6 bases, the J end lost 6 bases, and 14 bases lay between the germline ends. CDR3 in amino acids: CASSPQGLNGYTF. Partial CDR3 DNA: TGTGCCAGCAGTCCACAGGGTTTGAATGGC.

A note on this clone: With the read ending 3 residues before the CDR3 end, the germline J gene is used to fill in that end. The chain employs TRBV2 and TRBJ1-2; 7 bases line up with TRBD1. CDR1 SNHLY and CDR2 FYNNEI come from the germline V gene. The CDR3 spans 12 residues. J lost 2 bases, V lost 6 bases, and 0 bases had no gene match. Incomplete CDR3 DNA: TGTGCCAGCAGGGGACAGAACTATGGC. Protein: CASRGQNYG. In full, the CDR3 is CASRGQNYGYTF.

Concerning this clone: The CDR3 end lies 3 residues beyond the end of the read and is filled in from the germline J gene. The rearrangement uses TRBV7-9 and TRBJ1-2, with a weak D call TRBD1 (6 bases). Germline values: CDR1 SEHNR, CDR2 FQNEAQ (reference sequence). CDR3 length: 15 amino acids. Deletions cut 4 bases from V and 4 bases from J, with 16 bases between. The CDR3 here is CASSSSDSPGYGYTF. The part of the CDR3 DNA that was read is TGTGCCAGCAGCTCCTCGGACAGTCCGGGCTATGGC.

Regarding this clone: The CDR3 end lies 3 residues beyond the end of the read and is filled in from the germline J gene. V and J are TRBV19 and TRBJ1-2; D unresolved. The CDR3 is 11 residues long. Per germline, CDR1 LNHDA and CDR2 SQIVND (reference sequence). The sequenced CDR3 bases are TGTGCCAGTAGTCCAGGAGCCCTC. Amino acid sequence: CASSPGAL. The whole CDR3 region reads CASSPGALYTF.

The DNA read from the CDR3 is TGTGCCAGCAGCTACCAGACAGGGGAAGGGGGCATT. This sequence encodes CASSYQTGEGGI. The complete CDR3 protein is CASSYQTGEGGIQYF. The V and J genes are TRBV11-2 and TRBJ2-4, with 8 bases aligning to TRBD1. The read finishes 3 residues shy of the CDR3 end, and the germline J gene is used to complete it. V gave up 4 bases and J gave up 9 bases; unmatched junction bases: 11. The CDR3 spans 15 residues. Looked up from germline, CDR1 is SGHAT and CDR2 is FQNNGV.

A word on this clone: The read halts 3 residues ahead of the CDR3 end, with the missing end drawn from the germline J gene. The gene calls are TRBV18 and TRBJ2-3, with 10 bases fitting TRBD1. CDR1 and CDR2 (germline): KGHSH, LQKENI. The CDR3 is 15 amino acids. V dropped 3 bases and J dropped 4; count of bases not matched to a gene: 4. CDR3 DNA (partial): TGTGCCAGCTCACCCTTGACAGGGGGCGCAGATACG. The encoded protein is CASSPLTGGADT. The full CDR3 reads CASSPLTGGADTQYF.

Comments on this clone: The read gets to within 3 residues of the CDR3 end, and the germline J gene fills in the rest. This chain links TRBV18 with TRBJ1-5, with TRBD1 matching 8 bases. The J segment lost 4 bases and the V segment lost 0 bases, leaving 5 bases of the junction unmatched. The CDR3 contains 16 residues. CDR1 KGHSH and CDR2 LQKENI come from the germline V gene. The CDR3 sequence: CASSPPTGVGNQPQHF. Incomplete CDR3 DNA: TGTGCCAGCTCACCACCGACAGGGGTTGGTAATCAGCCC.

Details on this clone: Coverage ceases 3 residues before the CDR3 finishes, and the germline J gene fills in the end. The chain links TRBV20-1 to TRBJ2-1; D remains unclear. The germline V gene encodes CDR1 DFQATT and CDR2 SNEGSKA (reference sequence). The V and J ends lost 4 bases and 0 bases respectively, with 16 bases between them. The CDR3 consists of 16 residues. The CDR3 loop reads CSAIPPNTFSYNEQFF. The sequenced CDR3 bases are TGCAGTGCTATCCCCCCCAACACGTTCTCCTACAATGAG.

About this clone itself: The read terminates 3 residues ahead of where the CDR3 ends, so the germline J gene completes it. The chain is built from TRBV7-9 and TRBJ1-2; D may be TRBD1 (5 bases). The germline V gene encodes CDR1 SEHNR and CDR2 FQNEAQ (reference sequence). The CDR3 sequence is 14 residues long. Trimming took 2 bases from V and 4 from J, leaving 11 bases between them. The CDR3 bases that were read are TGTGCCAGCAGCTTAATATCCGACAGCTATGGC. It yields the protein CASSLISDSYG. The CDR3 as a whole reads CASSLISDSYGYTF. The full variable domain, in which reference TRBV7-9 and TRBJ1-2 provide the parts outside the CDR3, is DTGVSQNPRHKITKRGQNVTFRCDPISEHNRLYWYRQTLGQGPEFLTYFQNEAQLEKSRLLSDRFSAERPKGSFSTLEIQRTEQGDSAMYLCASSLISDSYGYTFGSGTRLTVV.

In regard to this clone: Coverage ceases 3 residues before the CDR3 finishes, and the germline J gene fills in the end. The chain uses TRBV2 and TRBJ2-7, with 7 bases identical to TRBD1. This CDR3 has 10 residues. Germline values: CDR1 SNHLY, CDR2 FYNNEI. The covered CDR3 bases are TGTGGGACAGGTTCCTACGAG. This codes for CGTGSYE. The complete CDR3 reads CGTGSYEQYF. The full variable domain, rest sourced from reference TRBV2 and TRBJ2-7, is EPEVTQTPSHQVTQMGQEVILRCVPISNHLYFYWYRQILGQKVEFLVSFYNNEISEKSEIFDDQFSVERPDGSNFTLKIRSTKLEDSAMYFCGTGSYEQYFGPGTRLTVT.

About this clone: The read terminates 3 residues before the CDR3 end, so the remaining end is supplied by the germline J gene. This sequence joins TRBV6-2 or TRBV6-3 and TRBJ2-7, with 15 bases that match TRBD2. The CDR3 sequence is 17 residues long. Per the germline V gene, CDR1 is MNHEY and CDR2 is SVGEGT. Losses at the gene ends were 8 bases for V and 4 bases for J; bases not matched to a gene: 12. The CDR3 here is CASEGPGTSGRQYEQYF. CDR3 DNA (partial): TGTGCCAGCGAGGGGCCAGGGACTAGCGGGAGGCAGTACGAG.

Concerning this clone: The observed sequence ends 3 residues before the CDR3 terminus, with the missing tail filled in from the germline J gene. V is TRBV20-1 and J is TRBJ2-3; a weak D match, TRBD1 (6 bases). Trimming shortened V by 7 bases and J by 2 bases, and 13 bases separated the two germline ends. CDR1 is DFQATT and CDR2 is SNEGSKA in the germline V gene (reference sequence). The CDR3 spans 13 residues. Partial CDR3 DNA: TGCAGTGGTGGACAGAGGTACACAGATACG. Translating it yields CSGGQRYTDT. The whole CDR3 protein reads CSGGQRYTDTQYF.

As concerns this clone: The read ends 3 residues early relative to the CDR3; the germline J gene fills the gap. The chain is built from TRBV7-9 and TRBJ2-2, with a possible D match to TRBD2 (7 bases). The CDR3 runs to 15 residues. V dropped 11 bases and J dropped 4 bases, with 20 bases sitting between them. Per germline, CDR1 SEHNR and CDR2 FQNEAQ (reference sequence). This CDR3 is CAWGGLAEFTGELFF. CDR3 DNA (partial): TGTGCCTGGGGGGGGCTAGCGGAGTTCACCGGGGAG.

Turning to this clone: The CDR3 end is not reached by the read, which stops 3 residues before it; the germline J gene fills it in. This rearrangement joins TRBV7-9 to TRBJ2-5; maybe TRBD2 (7 bases). V was clipped by 5 bases and J by 5 bases, with 9 bases between them. This CDR3 region has 12 residues. Germline V CDR1 and CDR2: SEHNR, FQNEAQ (reference sequence). The CDR3 loop reads CASSRGGETQYF. The DNA read from the CDR3 is TGTGCCAGCAGCAGGGGGGGGGAGACC.

To note about this clone: The read is 3 residues too short to cover the CDR3 end, so that end is filled in from the germline J gene. The chain uses TRBV6-4 and TRBJ1-5; possibly TRBD1 for D (5 bases). Trimming stripped 0 bases from V and 6 bases from J, with 6 bases between. CDR1 MRHNA and CDR2 SNTAGT come from the germline V gene. This CDR3 is built from 13 residues. Here the CDR3 reads CASSDSGGQPQHF. The part of the CDR3 DNA that was read is TGTGCCAGCAGTGACTCGGGGGGTCAGCCC.

This chain's CDR3 is CASSPGQGASYEQYF. Partial CDR3 DNA: TGTGCCAGCAGCCCGGGACAGGGGGCGTCCTACGAG. V and J are TRBV7-6 and TRBJ2-7, with 12 positions matching TRBD1. The CDR3 end lies 3 residues beyond the end of the read and is filled in from the germline J gene. Per the germline V gene, CDR1 is SGHVS and CDR2 is FNYEAQ. The V segment lost 5 bases and the J segment 1 base; nucleotides outside the gene matches: 3. The CDR3 spans 15 residues.

As regards this clone: The CDR3 end falls 3 residues outside the read, so it is completed with the germline J gene. This rearrangement joins TRBV7-9 to TRBJ2-7; D gene ambiguous. This CDR3 is 15 amino acids long. Germline V lookup: CDR1 SEHNR, CDR2 FQNEAQ (reference sequence). The V gene lost 5 bases and the J gene lost 2 bases, with 16 bases spanning the gap. The CDR3 is CASSPGEGQTYEQYF. The sequenced part of the CDR3 DNA is TGTGCCAGCAGCCCCGGAGAAGGGCAGACCTACGAG.

Worth noting for this clone: The sequenced fragment ends 3 residues before the CDR3 boundary, so the rest is inferred from the germline J gene. The chain uses TRBV30 and TRBJ1-2; D ambiguous. V was shortened by 0 bases and J by 0 bases, with 23 bases between the two germline ends. The CDR3 has 19 amino acids. Germline V gene sequence: CDR1 GTSNPN, CDR2 SVGIG (reference sequence). CDR3 sequence: CAWSVRLERALYPNYGYTF. Incomplete CDR3 DNA: TGTGCCTGGAGTGTACGGTTAGAGAGGGCCCTCTACCCTAACTATGGC.

In regard to this clone: The CDR3 extends 3 residues past the end of the read, so its final part is completed from the germline J gene. The chain combines TRBV10-3 with TRBJ2-1, with no clear D. CDR3 size: 17 residues. CDR1 and CDR2 from the germline V gene are ENHRY and SYGVKD. V lost 0 bases and J 2 bases, leaving 14 bases between the germline ends. This CDR3 is CAISESMAGTTYNEQFF. The sequenced part of the CDR3 DNA is TGTGCCATCAGTGAGTCGATGGCAGGCACCACCTACAATGAG.

A note on this clone: The read ends 3 residues early relative to the CDR3; the germline J gene fills the gap. This chain links TRBV14 with TRBJ2-5, with D perhaps TRBD1 (5 bases). Germline V gene lookup returns CDR1 SGHDN and CDR2 FVKESK. V was cut by 1 base and J by 3 bases, with 15 bases left in between. This CDR3 is built from 16 residues. CDR3 DNA, as far as it was read: TGTGCCAGCAGCCAAGGTCCCTCAGGGAAGGAAGAGACC. The encoded protein is CASSQGPSGKEET. The entire CDR3 protein is CASSQGPSGKEETQYF.

A note on this clone: The missing CDR3 end, 3 residues past where the read stops, is filled in from the germline J gene. The chain combines TRBV2 with TRBJ1-4; TRBD1 might be the D (6 bases). The CDR3 sequence is 14 residues long. Germline V lookup: CDR1 SNHLY, CDR2 FYNNEI. The CDR3 DNA, read in part, is TGTGCCAGCAGTCCAGGGGAGGGAGAGGTGAAA. It is translated as CASSPGEGEVK. The CDR3, in full, reads CASSPGEGEVKLFF.

About this clone: Coverage ceases 3 residues before the CDR3 finishes, and the germline J gene fills in the end. The V call is TRBV19, the J call TRBJ2-7; 9 positions match TRBD1. CDR1 and CDR2 (germline): LNHDA, SQIVND (reference sequence). After removal of 6 bases from V and 0 bases from J, the junction contained 6 bases not matched to a gene. The CDR3 sequence is 15 residues long. The DNA read from the CDR3 is TGTGCCAGTAGCCAAGGACAGGGGATCTCCTACGAG. Translating it yields CASSQGQGISYE. In full, the CDR3 reads CASSQGQGISYEQYF.

As for this clone: From the germline J gene comes the end of the CDR3, since the read stops 3 residues before it. J is TRBJ1-1 and V is TRBV6-1; possibly TRBD1 for D (6 bases). Germline CDR1 and CDR2: MNHNS and SASEGT. The CDR3 loop spans 14 amino acids. V dropped 4 bases and J dropped 0 bases, with 9 bases sitting between them. CDR3 DNA, as far as it was read: TGTGCCAGCAGTGTCCACAGGGTGAACACTGAA. It yields the protein CASSVHRVNTE. The full CDR3 protein is CASSVHRVNTEAFF.

To note about this clone: The read stops 3 residues short of the end of the CDR3; the missing end is completed from the germline J gene. The gene calls are TRBV29-1 and TRBJ2-1, with 9 bases lining up with TRBD2. The CDR3 consists of 14 residues. Germline V CDR1 and CDR2: SQVTM, ANQGSEA. Unmatched junction bases numbered 5, after V lost 4 bases and J lost 4 bases. CDR3 bases read: TGCAGCGTTGGGGCTAGCGGGGTGTACAATGAG. Translating gives CSVGASGVYNE. The entire CDR3 reads CSVGASGVYNEQFF.

Worth noting for this clone: The read finishes 3 residues shy of the CDR3 end, and the germline J gene is used to complete it. V usage is TRBV6-1 and J usage is TRBJ1-5; 7 bases map to TRBD1. After removal of 4 bases from V and 1 base from J, the junction contained 4 bases not matched to a gene. The germline V gene encodes CDR1 MNHNS and CDR2 SASEGT. The CDR3 sequence is 15 residues long. CDR3 sequence reads: CASSVRGLSNQPQHF. The CDR3 bases that were read are TGTGCCAGCAGTGTCAGGGGGTTAAGCAATCAGCCC.